This T cell receptor (beta chain) was recorded in a study of T cells after yellow fever vaccination. Findings and caveats of the study: The secondary response showed a weaker magnitude and a faster peak, day 5 versus 15. Among all clonotypes, a small share was observed in both CD4 and CD8 compartments.

Template switching with 5'RACE generated the TCR cDNA and added a universal primer site and UMIs. Each CDR3 protein is one row after TCRdb ran MiXCR on the 5' RACE reads. Among some 130,000 distinct CDR3 sequences listed, about 6.9% were seen once. With 5 bases removed from V and 1 base from J, the gap between germline ends came to 14 bases. Looked up from germline, CDR1 is LGHNA and CDR2 is YSLEER. The CDR3 contains 15 residues. This clonotype was detected only a few times. The target antigen is unknown. The chain joins TRBV4-3 to TRBJ1-1; D call uncertain. The sequence was obtained from a man aged 25 to 40 who received the YFV17D yellow fever vaccine. This material consisted of CD4+ T cells sorted from PBMCs, taken 10 days after the yellow fever booster vaccination. CDR3 DNA sequence: TGCGCCAGCAGCAAAATCGGTATGGGGAACACTGAAGCTTTCTTT. Its translation is CASSKIGMGNTEAFF.